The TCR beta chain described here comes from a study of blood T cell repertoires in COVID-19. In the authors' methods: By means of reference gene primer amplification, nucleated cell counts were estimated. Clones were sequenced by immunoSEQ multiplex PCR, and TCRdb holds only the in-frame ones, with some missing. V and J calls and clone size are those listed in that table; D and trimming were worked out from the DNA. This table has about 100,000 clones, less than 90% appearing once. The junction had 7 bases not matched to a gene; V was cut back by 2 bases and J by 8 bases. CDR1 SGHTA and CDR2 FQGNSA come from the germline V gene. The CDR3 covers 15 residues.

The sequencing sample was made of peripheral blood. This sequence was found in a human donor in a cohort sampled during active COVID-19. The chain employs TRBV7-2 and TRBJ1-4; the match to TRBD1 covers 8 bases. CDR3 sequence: CASSLSQGAREKLFF. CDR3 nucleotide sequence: TGTGCCAGCAGCTTATCTCAGGGGGCGCGGGAAAAACTGTTTTTT.